This T cell receptor beta chain came from a study of shared clonotypes between healthy human individuals (dated by TCRdb to the early 2020s). Concerning the study at large: Three men and two women, aged 18 to 49 years, made up the cohort. Leukapheresis yielded between about 0.9 and 10 billion PBMCs per donor. Libraries were prepared and TCR repertoires were sequenced by different laboratories using diverse techniques, in order to increase sequencing depth and limit assay-specific biases. Blood TCR repertoires of several healthy adults were deeply sequenced to estimate repertoire size and the extent of clonotype sharing between individuals. Per donor, three plates each were used for CD4 naive and CD4 memory, two for CD8 naive, and one for CD8 memory. General findings and caveats noted by the study authors: Incomplete sequencing was indicated by rarefaction of sorted-subset datasets, despite the large sequencing depth. Sampling was restricted to blood, and TCR repertoires in tissues likely differ from the TCR repertoires found in blood. Across four donors, approximately 5% of naive CD4, 3.5% of naive CD8, about 2.3% of memory CD4, and around 0.4% of memory CD8 clonotypes were shared. Naive subsets generally had larger estimated clonotype richness than memory subsets. Pairwise subsampling indicated that sequencing depth was expected to affect the degree of clonotype sharing among donors. Because the study included only a small number of donors, the genetic and exposure-history diversity represented was limited. Compared with non-shared clonotypes, clonotypes shared by all four sorted-subset donors had higher generation probabilities.

Regarding this clone: The antigen this receptor binds is unknown. No per-base quality is available; no much larger clone lies one base away.

Using the deep immunoSEQ assay, multiplex PCR amplified TCR CDR3 regions from genomic DNA. Extracted genomic DNA from each cell subset was distributed evenly across all wells of several immunoSEQ 96-well plates, and each plate was treated as a replicate. For sorted subsets, 150 to 250 ng of genomic DNA, equivalent to 30,000 or so T cell genomes, went into each replicate PCR. Purified libraries were quantified with a Qubit 3.0 fluorometer, sized on a Bioanalyzer 2100, and re-quantified with the KAPA Library Quantification kit. Every immunoSEQ 96-well plate was sequenced on a separate single-read 150-cycle Illumina NextSeq 550 flow cell. Concerning the study's data processing: Because the immunoSEQ output held only junctional sequences and lacked quality scores, the filtering could not match the filtering applied to full-length reads. To assign V/J genes and CDR3, sequences were annotated against IMGT germline references using PyIR, a Python wrapper for IgBLAST v1.9. Reads with weak V/J assignments (E-value above 1e-6), missing CDR3, stop codons, out-of-frame junctions, or ambiguous translated residues were removed. V3J clonotypes were defined as sequences sharing the same inferred V gene, J gene, and CDR3 amino acid sequence. To compute the percentage overlap between repertoires, the number of shared unique clonotypes was divided by the size of the smaller repertoire. Repertoire richness was assessed with RTK rarefaction, the Chao1 estimator, and Recon v2.1 estimates of unobserved clonotypes. OLGA was used to compute generation probabilities for all TCRbeta clonotypes that the gDNA method yielded from several donors. The immuneACCESS repertoire file appears here via TCRdb, limited to in-frame rearrangements. These files lack a portion of the clones; in checked studies, under half of the deficit traces to unresolved V genes, and the cause of the others is not known. D and trimming were read from the DNA, whereas the V and J calls and clone size are those reported in that table. Across this sample there are about 2.4 million clones, with roughly 93% seen only once. The leading ten clones occupy 0.36% of the sample.

Looking up the germline V gene yields CDR1 MNHNS and CDR2 SASEGT. The CDR3 spans 14 residues, from the cysteine through the phenylalanine. Kept here is only the CDR3 DNA, which spans 42 bases and is read in frame from base 1. V is shortened by 3 bases, J by 3 bases, and the region joining them spans 12 bases. Donors were healthy HIV-negative adults with no recently reported acute infections or vaccinations. Only Caucasian adults living in Nashville, Tennessee, USA were represented among the donors. CD4+ T cells were enriched by magnetic negative selection, after which naive cells were positively selected on CD45RA and the negative fraction was taken as the memory subset. Blood was collected by leukapheresis, and PBMCs were isolated by Ficoll-Histopaque density gradient centrifugation and then cryopreserved in liquid nitrogen vapor phase. Analytical flow cytometry was used to check the purity and quantity of every magnetically sorted T cell population. From each sorted fraction, genomic DNA was isolated and quantified by UV absorbance on a Nanodrop 2000c.

The chain uses TRBV6-1 and TRBJ2-7; the D gene cannot be named for sure. The receptor comes from a young man in good health. Some clones in this sample may be carry-over from other donors' samples. Sequencing input: naive CD4+ T cells from PBMCs. The cell subset or site label corresponds to: CD45RA+ positively selected. The CDR3 has the sequence CASSEPGPLYEQYF. The sequence in DNA is TGTGCCAGCAGTGAGCCAGGACCACTCTACGAGCAGTACTTC.